The T cell receptor (beta chain) described here comes from a study of blood T cell repertoires in COVID-19. For the study at large: Samples taken during acute and convalescent COVID-19 were collected in the United States, Italy and Spain. T cells, B-cell-depleted T cells, or PBMCs provided the cDNA or gDNA that served as material.

CDR3 length: 15 amino acids. Germline loops: CDR1 MGHRA, CDR2 YSYEKL. J lost 4 bases, V lost 1 base, and 3 bases had no gene match. Original data processing: Using reference gene primer amplification, nucleated cell counts were estimated. The data were produced by immunoSEQ multiplex PCR, yet TCRdb's version contains in-frame clones alone and is incomplete. V and J calls and clone size follow that table, whereas D and trimming were derived from the DNA. The profile covers some 52,000 clones, with around four fifths appearing a single time and around 2.7% taken by the ten largest. What was sequenced was peripheral blood. The sequence came from a man aged 45-60 years with acute or convalescent COVID-19. The chain joins TRBV4-1 to TRBJ2-1; 8 nucleotides agree with TRBD2. The CDR3 bases are TGCGCCAGCAGCCAAGTCACTAGCGGATACAATGAGCAGTTCTTC. Translated: CASSQVTSGYNEQFF.